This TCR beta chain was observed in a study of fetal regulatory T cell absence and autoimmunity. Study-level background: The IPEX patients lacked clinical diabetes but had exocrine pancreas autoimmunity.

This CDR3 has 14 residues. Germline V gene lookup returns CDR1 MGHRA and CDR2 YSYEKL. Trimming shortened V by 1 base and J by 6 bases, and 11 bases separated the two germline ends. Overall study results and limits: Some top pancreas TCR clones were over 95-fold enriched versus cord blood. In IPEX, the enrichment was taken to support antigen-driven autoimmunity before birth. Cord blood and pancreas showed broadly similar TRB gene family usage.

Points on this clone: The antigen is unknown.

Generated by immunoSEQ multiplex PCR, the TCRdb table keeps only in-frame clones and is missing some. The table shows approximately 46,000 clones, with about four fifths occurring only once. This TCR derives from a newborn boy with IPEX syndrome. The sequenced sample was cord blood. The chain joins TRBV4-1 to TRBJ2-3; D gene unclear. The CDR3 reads CASSQVGLSDTQYF. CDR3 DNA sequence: TGCGCCAGCAGCCAAGTAGGGCTGAGCGATACGCAGTATTTT.